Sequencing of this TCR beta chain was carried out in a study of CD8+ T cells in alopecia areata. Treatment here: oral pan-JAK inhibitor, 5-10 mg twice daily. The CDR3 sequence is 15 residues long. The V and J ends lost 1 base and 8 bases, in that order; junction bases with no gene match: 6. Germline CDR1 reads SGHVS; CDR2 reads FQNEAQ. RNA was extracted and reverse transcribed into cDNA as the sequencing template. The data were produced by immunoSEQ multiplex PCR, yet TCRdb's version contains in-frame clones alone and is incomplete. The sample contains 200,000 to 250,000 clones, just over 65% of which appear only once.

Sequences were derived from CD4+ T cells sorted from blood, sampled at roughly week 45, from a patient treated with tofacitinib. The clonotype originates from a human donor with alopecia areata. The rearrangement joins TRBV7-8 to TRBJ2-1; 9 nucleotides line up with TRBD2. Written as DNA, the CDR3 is TGTGCCAGCAGCTTAGAGGGCGGGGGGGCCTATGAGCAGTTCTTC. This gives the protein CASSLEGGGAYEQFF. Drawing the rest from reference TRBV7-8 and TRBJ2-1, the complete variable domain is GAGVSQSPRYKVAKRGQDVALRCDPISGHVSLFWYQQALGQGPEFLTYFQNEAQLDKSGLPSDRFFAERPEGSVSTLKIQRTQQEDSAVYLCASSLEGGGAYEQFFGPGTRLTVL.